A single sample is the source of the 32 T cell receptor beta chains below, sequenced in a study of T cells in Graves' hyperthyroidism and ophthalmopathy. Amplification yielded TCR beta CDR3 regions, with RNA transcripts as the source. First-round RT-PCR of the TCR CDR3 relied on the HTBI primer set. TCRdb reprocessed the multiplex PCR reads with MiXCR, giving one entry per CDR3 protein. The sample includes approximately 410,000 distinct CDR3 sequences, roughly 14% of them seen just once. Source material: blood. These receptors all come from a man aged 18 to 35 with Graves' ophthalmopathy.

This clonotype was seen more than once but under ten times. The rearrangement joins TRBV5-1 to TRBJ2-3, with 9 positions matching TRBD2. The length of the CDR3 is 17 residues. The trim removed 0 bases at V and 0 bases at J, leaving 5 bases unmatched. CDR1 and CDR2 (germline): SGHRS, YFSETQ. CDR3 nucleotides: TGCGCCAGCAGCTTGGCTAGCGGGGAGGCTAGCACAGATACGCAGTATTTT. Translating it yields CASSLASGEASTDTQYF. Supplemented by reference TRBV5-1 and TRBJ2-3, the full variable domain reads KAGVTQTPRYLIKTRGQQVTLSCSPISGHRSVSWYQQTPGQGLQFLFEYFSETQRNKGNFPGRFSGRQFSNSRSEMNVSTLELGDSALYLCASSLASGEASTDTQYFGPGTRLTVL.

This clonotype has a count of ten or more. This chain joins TRBV4-1 and TRBJ2-7; 7 bases agree with TRBD1. CDR3 length: 15 residues. Germline trimming cut 5 bases from V and 2 bases from J; bases unmatched to any gene: 9. Germline V gene sequence: CDR1 MGHRA, CDR2 YSYEKL. The CDR3 DNA is TGCGCCAGCAGCTTCGACAGGGACCTCCCCTACGAGCAGTACTTC. Translating gives CASSFDRDLPYEQYF.

This chain connects TRBV13 to TRBJ2-6, with D tentatively TRBD1 (6 bases). Per the germline V gene, CDR1 is PRHDT and CDR2 is FYEKMQ (reference sequence). The V end was cut by 4 bases, the J end by 2 bases, with 15 bases between. This CDR3 is built from 17 residues. CDR3 amino acids: CASSSRNRAPGANVLTF. CDR3 in DNA: TGTGCCAGCAGCTCGAGGAACAGGGCCCCTGGGGCCAACGTCCTGACTTTC. The full variable domain, rest sourced from reference TRBV13 and TRBJ2-6, is AAGVIQSPRHLIKEKRETATLKCYPIPRHDTVYWYQQGPGQDPQFLISFYEKMQSDKGSIPDRFSAQQFSDYHSELNMSSLELGDSALYFCASSSRNRAPGANVLTFGAGSRLTVL.

This clonotype was found many times. The chain has TRBV13 and TRBJ1-2; 7 nucleotides line up with TRBD1. Germline CDR1 and CDR2: PRHDT and FYEKMQ (reference sequence). The CDR3 length is 15 residues. After removal of 1 base from V and 4 bases from J, the junction contained 6 bases not matched to a gene. CDR3 sequence: CASSLAGQAFYGYTF. The CDR3 coding sequence is TGTGCCAGCAGCTTAGCTGGACAGGCCTTCTATGGCTACACCTTC.

This clonotype was observed many times. The J gene is TRBJ1-1, the V gene TRBV29-1; D gene uncertain. The CDR3 consists of 14 residues. CDR1 is SQVTM and CDR2 is ANQGSEA in the germline V gene. Trimming cost V 6 bases and J 0 bases, with 14 bases left between them. The CDR3 protein is CSVKTLTVNTEAFF. CDR3 coding DNA: TGCAGCGTGAAGACACTGACGGTGAACACTGAAGCTTTCTTT.

This clonotype was recorded many times. This chain joins TRBV11-2 and TRBJ2-1; D is uncertain. Trimming took 3 bases from V and 0 from J, leaving 6 bases between them. There are 14 residues in the CDR3. Germline V gene data show CDR1 as SGHAT and CDR2 as FQNNGV. CDR3 DNA: TGTGCCAGCAGCTTTGTAAGCTCCTACAATGAGCAGTTCTTC. Translating it yields CASSFVSSYNEQFF.

This clonotype was counted at least ten times. The genes are TRBV11-2 and TRBJ2-1, with 8 bases lining up with TRBD1. The V and J ends lost 6 bases and 7 bases, in that order; junction bases with no gene match: 8. This CDR3 comprises 14 residues. CDR1 and CDR2 (germline): SGHAT, FQNNGV. CDR3 in DNA: TGTGCCAGCAGTCCCAGGACAGGGCATAATGAGCAGTTCTTC. Translating it yields CASSPRTGHNEQFF.

This clonotype was counted only a few times. The rearrangement links TRBV28 to TRBJ2-1; D call uncertain. V was cut by 1 base and J by 9 bases, with 7 bases left in between. The germline V gene encodes CDR1 MDHEN and CDR2 SYDVKM. This CDR3 contains 12 residues. Written as DNA, the CDR3 is TGTGCCAGCAGTTTATTTGGGTCTGAGCAGTTCTTC. It encodes CASSLFGSEQFF.

The J gene is TRBJ2-1, the V gene TRBV15, with 7 nucleotides matching TRBD1. The CDR3 length is 14 residues. CDR1 is LNHNV, CDR2 YYDKDF, per germline (reference sequence). V shed 3 bases, J shed 9 bases, and the junction held 8 bases outside the gene matches. CDR3 residues: CATSSGPSGGEQFF. CDR3 nucleotide sequence: TGTGCCACCAGCAGTGGGCCTTCAGGGGGTGAGCAGTTCTTC.

J is TRBJ1-2 and V is TRBV24-1; 9 bases map to TRBD1. Germline values: CDR1 KGHDR, CDR2 SFDVKD. The CDR3 contains 14 residues. The V gene end was trimmed by 3 bases and the J gene end by 8 bases; junction bases not matched to a gene: 6. Here the CDR3 reads CATSDDGTGRGYTF. CDR3 DNA: TGTGCCACCAGTGATGACGGGACAGGGAGAGGCTACACCTTC.

This clonotype was detected many times. The chain combines TRBV6-1 with TRBJ2-1; no reliable D call. Germline V gene lookup returns CDR1 MNHNS and CDR2 SASEGT. The V end lost 8 bases, the J end lost 10 bases, and 12 bases lay between the germline ends. The CDR3 consists of 11 residues. The CDR3: CASLQSWEQFF. CDR3 DNA: TGTGCCAGCCTCCAGTCATGGGAGCAGTTCTTC.

In DNA, the CDR3 is TGTGCCACCAGCAGAGGCCGACCGGGCTCCTACGAGCAGTACTTC. It translates to CATSRGRPGSYEQYF. The chain is built from TRBV15 and TRBJ2-7; D is unresolved. CDR1 is LNHNV, CDR2 YYDKDF, per germline (reference sequence). CDR3 length: 15 residues. With 1 base removed from V and 0 bases from J, the gap between germline ends came to 10 bases.

This rearrangement joins TRBV12-3 or TRBV12-4 to TRBJ2-1; 8 bases match TRBD2. CDR3 length: 16 amino acids. V shed 4 bases and J 1 base; nucleotides not matched to a gene: 6. CDR3 sequence: CASSSPGLDSYNEQFF. CDR3 DNA sequence: TGTGCCAGCAGTTCCCCGGGACTAGATTCCTACAATGAGCAGTTCTTC.

This clonotype was observed many times. The chain has TRBV7-9 and TRBJ1-1; D ambiguous. This CDR3 region has 14 residues. V was trimmed by 2 bases and J by 7 bases, leaving 14 bases between them. Germline V lookup: CDR1 SEHNR, CDR2 FQNEAQ (reference sequence). The CDR3 sequence: CASSLLERLGEAFF. The CDR3 DNA follows: TGTGCCAGCAGCTTATTGGAAAGGCTTGGTGAAGCTTTCTTT.

Points on this clonotype: One base away lies a much larger clone, so this may be a sequencing read error. CDR3 region: CASSRLVDEQFF. CDR3 sequence (DNA): TGTGCCAGCAGCCGACTAGTGGATGAGCAGTTCTTC. The chain couples TRBV7-2 to TRBJ2-1; weak D call: TRBD2 (6 bases). V was cut by 5 bases and J by 8 bases, with 10 bases left in between. CDR1 and CDR2 from the germline V gene are SGHTA and FQGNSA. This CDR3 is 12 amino acids long.

This clonotype was detected many times. V gene TRBV4-1 combines with J gene TRBJ1-1; D not certain. There are 14 residues in the CDR3. Germline CDR1 MGHRA, CDR2 YSYEKL. V was pared by 6 bases and J by 1 base, with 12 bases between. In nucleotides, the CDR3 is TGCGCCAGCAGTCGGTGGTTCAAGAACACTGAAGCTTTCTTT. Translating gives CASSRWFKNTEAFF.

This clonotype was seen ten or more times. This sequence joins TRBV7-9 and TRBJ2-1; perhaps TRBD2 as D (6 bases). The CDR3 is 15 amino acids. V was shortened by 0 bases and J by 5 bases, with 11 bases between the two germline ends. Germline assignment: CDR1 SEHNR and CDR2 FQNEAQ (reference sequence). The CDR3 reads CASSLAGGTHNEQFF. DNA for the CDR3: TGTGCCAGCAGCTTAGCGGGCGGGACTCACAATGAGCAGTTCTTC.

In this sample, this clonotype turned up a few times. The junction shows a germline mismatch at one end, possibly a read error. V usage is TRBV29-1 and J usage is TRBJ2-7, with TRBD1 as a possible D gene (5 bases). The germline V gene has CDR1 SQVTM and CDR2 ANQGSEA. This CDR3 has 12 amino acids. The chain's CDR3 is CSVADSSYGQYF. CDR3 coding DNA: TGCAGCGTTGCAGACAGCTCCTACGGGCAGTACTTC.

This clonotype was detected a few times. The V gene is TRBV27, the J gene TRBJ1-4; 7 nucleotides match TRBD1. Trimming removed 3 bases from V and 7 bases from J; junction bases left unmatched: 17. The CDR3 contains 18 residues. The V gene's germline CDR1 is MNHEY and CDR2 SMNVEV (reference sequence). Written as DNA, the CDR3 is TGTGCCAGCAGTTTCCTAACAGGGGACCCTAGGTCGGGTGAAAAACTGTTTTTT. Translation gives CASSFLTGDPRSGEKLFF. The full variable domain, with the rest looked up from reference TRBV27 and TRBJ1-4, is EAQVTQNPRYLITVTGKKLTVTCSQNMNHEYMSWYRQDPGLGLRQIYYSMNVEVTDKGDVPEGYKVSRKEKRNFPLILESPSPNQTSLYFCASSFLTGDPRSGEKLFFGSGTQLSVL.

Concerning this clonotype itself: A much larger clone lies a single base off, so this may be a read error. The V gene is TRBV6-6, the J gene TRBJ2-7; 8 nucleotides agree with TRBD2. CDR1 MNHNY and CDR2 SVGAGI come from the germline V gene (reference sequence). The CDR3 contains 15 residues. The CDR3 loop is CTSSYSGGLAYEQYF. The CDR3 nucleotides are TGTACCAGCAGTTACTCGGGGGGGCTAGCCTACGAGCAGTACTTC.

This clonotype was detected only a few times. The chain is built from TRBV20-1 and TRBJ2-5, with D possibly matching TRBD2 (6 bases). Germline V lookup: CDR1 DFQATT, CDR2 SNEGSKA (reference sequence). Deletions cut 3 bases from V and 3 bases from J, with 14 bases between. The CDR3 extends over 14 amino acids. CDR3 residues: CSASEPLAKETQYF. The DNA of the CDR3 is TGCAGTGCTAGCGAGCCCCTAGCGAAAGAGACCCAGTACTTC.

This clonotype came up many times. The CDR3 here is CASSPGSPRGEQFF. DNA for the CDR3: TGTGCCAGCTCACCGGGGTCCCCTCGAGGCGAGCAGTTCTTC. The genes are TRBV18 and TRBJ2-1, with D uncertain. V lost 3 bases, J lost 10 bases, and 16 bases lay in between. The CDR3 length is 14 residues. CDR1 is KGHSH, CDR2 LQKENI, per germline.

As for this clonotype: A read error is possible here, since a much larger clone lies one base away. The rearrangement uses TRBV20-1 and TRBJ2-2; D not resolved. The CDR3 is 12 residues long. CDR1 DFQATT and CDR2 SNEGSKA come from the germline V gene (reference sequence). V gave up 0 bases and J gave up 8 bases, with 7 bases separating them. CDR3 loop: CSARDEYGELFF. CDR3 coding DNA: TGCAGTGCTAGAGATGAGTATGGGGAGCTGTTTTTT.

Regarding this clonotype: The conserved closing phenylalanine or tryptophan is absent in this CDR3, likely reflecting a read error. CDR3 loop: CASSRGQDFTYGYTL. The CDR3 nucleotides read TGTGCCAGCAGTCGCGGACAGGATTTTACCTATGGCTACACCCTC. The chain is built from TRBV6-1 and TRBJ1-2; 7 nucleotides agree with TRBD1. V was clipped by 5 bases and J by 4 bases; unmatched bases: 10. The length of the CDR3 is 15 residues. CDR1 and CDR2 (germline): MNHNS, SASEGT.

There are a few counts of this clonotype. V is TRBV7-6 and J is TRBJ2-1; 7 bases align to TRBD2. Germline V gives CDR1 SGHVS, CDR2 FNYEAQ. J lost 5 bases, V lost 6 bases, and 10 bases had no gene match. CDR3 length: 15 residues. Here the CDR3 reads CASRQRAGDHNEQFF. The CDR3 coding sequence is TGTGCCAGCAGGCAGCGGGCGGGAGACCACAATGAGCAGTTCTTC.

This clonotype has more than one count but fewer than ten. The rearrangement links TRBV6-2 or TRBV6-3 to TRBJ2-7; perhaps TRBD2 as D (5 bases). This CDR3 contains 16 residues. Trimming cost V 0 bases and J 4 bases, with 16 bases left between them. Germline CDR1 reads MNHEY; CDR2 reads SVGEGT. CDR3 residues: CASSYSSPGSGYEQYF. In DNA form, the CDR3 reads TGTGCCAGCAGTTACTCGTCCCCGGGGAGTGGATACGAGCAGTACTTC.

This clonotype was seen a handful of times. V gene TRBV6-1 combines with J gene TRBJ1-5; TRBD1 matches at 7 bases. V shed 6 bases and J 6 bases; nucleotides not matched to a gene: 11. CDR1 and CDR2 from the germline V gene are MNHNS and SASEGT. The CDR3 runs to 15 residues. The CDR3 DNA is TGTGCCAGCAGCTCGCCCGGGACAGCGGGTCAGCCCCAGCATTTT. Its translation is CASSSPGTAGQPQHF.

This rearrangement joins TRBV6-1 to TRBJ1-4, with 10 bases identical to TRBD1. The CDR3 extends over 14 amino acids. Germline V gene sequence: CDR1 MNHNS, CDR2 SASEGT. V was clipped by 10 bases and J by 8 bases; unmatched bases: 10. CDR3: CATFDRGLGEKLFF. The DNA for the CDR3 is TGTGCCACATTCGACAGGGGGCTTGGAGAAAAACTGTTTTTT.

This clonotype was found many times. The J gene is TRBJ1-2, the V gene TRBV7-9; 10 bases line up with TRBD1. Germline lookup yields CDR1 SEHNR and CDR2 FQNEAQ (reference sequence). The CDR3 has 16 amino acids. V dropped 5 bases and J dropped 4; count of bases not matched to a gene: 10. This CDR3 is CASSQSPGQGIYGYTF. CDR3 nucleotide sequence: TGTGCCAGCAGCCAATCTCCGGGACAGGGGATCTATGGCTACACCTTC.

This clonotype was detected a few times. The chain uses TRBV4-1 and TRBJ2-3; D uncertain. V was cut by 0 bases and J by 4 bases, with 5 bases left in between. The CDR3 is 13 amino acids. The germline CDR1 and CDR2 sequences are MGHRA and YSYEKL. CDR3 region: CASSQERPDTQYF. The CDR3 DNA reads TGCGCCAGCAGCCAAGAGCGGCCAGATACGCAGTATTTT.

The rearrangement uses TRBV3-1 and TRBJ2-4, with 8 bases matching TRBD1. After removal of 3 bases from V and 6 bases from J, the junction contained 4 bases not matched to a gene. The germline CDR1 and CDR2 sequences are LGHDT and YNNKEL (reference sequence). This CDR3 spans 14 amino acids. The CDR3 sequence is CASSQLGQVNIQYF. The CDR3 region has the DNA TGTGCCAGCAGCCAGTTGGGACAGGTAAACATTCAGTACTTC.

This clonotype was counted ten times or more. The V call is TRBV10-1, the J call TRBJ2-7, with 7 bases fitting TRBD2. V trimming: 0 bases; J trimming: 5 bases; junction bases outside the gene matches: 7. This CDR3 comprises 15 residues. The germline gives CDR1 WNHNN, CDR2 SYGVQD (reference sequence). The CDR3 here is CASSESGGGRDEQYF. Here the CDR3 DNA reads TGCGCCAGCAGTGAGTCTGGGGGGGGACGCGACGAGCAGTACTTC.